This entry concerns a single T cell receptor (beta chain). Its antigen is unidentified. Here immunoSEQ multiplex PCR was the method, and the copy in TCRdb shows in-frame clones only, minus some. The repertoire consists of over 95,000 clones, with 88% occurring once and the leading ten covering 2.8%. The data are from a study of T cell responses to AZD1222 COVID-19 vaccine. On the study more broadly: Pooled together were second doses at about 4 or about 12 weeks. Broader study findings: After the peak T cell response, and only then, were repertoires sampled. CD4 TCRs covered the whole spike, strongest at regions 160-218 and 743-854. Most donors were white British, females outnumbered males, and clonal diversity was possibly underestimated.

The receptor's source is an adult in good health. This material consisted of peripheral blood, taken on day 0 of AZD1222 vaccination.

The CDR3 reads CASSQAETGVDGYTF. In DNA, the CDR3 is TGTGCCAGCAGCCAAGCCGAGACAGGGGTGGATGGCTACACCTTC. V and J are TRBV4-2 and TRBJ1-2; the match to TRBD1 covers 8 bases. The germline V gene encodes CDR1 LGHNA and CDR2 YNFKEQ. Trimming cost V 1 base and J 6 bases; bases outside gene matches: 7. This CDR3 is built from 15 residues.